This TCR beta chain was obtained from a study of T cells in Graves' hyperthyroidism and ophthalmopathy. Whole-study results and caveats: Ophthalmopathy got predicted by the model a median approximately six months before its onset.

This CDR3 spans 16 amino acids. Germline-derived CDR1 and CDR2 are KGHSH and LQKENI. Deletions cut 6 bases from V and 5 bases from J, with 21 bases between. The investigators amplified TCR beta CDR3 regions from RNA transcripts. Using the HTBI primer set, a first-round RT-PCR was run on the TCR CDR3. TCRdb called the multiplex PCR reads again in MiXCR, with one record for every CDR3 protein. Here the sample spans around 340,000 distinct CDR3 sequences, about a sixth being singletons. This clonotype has at least ten counts. The target antigen is unknown. The sample comprised blood. The clonotype comes from a young woman with Graves' hyperthyroidism that later progressed to Graves' ophthalmopathy. The chain links TRBV18 to TRBJ2-3; D may be TRBD2 (6 bases). As DNA, the CDR3 is TGTGCCAGCTCTCCCCGGACGTTTATGGGGGGAGATACGCAGTATTTT. This codes for CASSPRTFMGGDTQYF.